The source of this TCR beta chain is a study of blood T cell repertoires in COVID-19. The wider study: Material from acute and convalescent COVID-19 was sourced from the United States, Italy and Spain. PBMCs, B-cell-depleted T cells, or T cells provided the cDNA or gDNA that made up the material.

V trimming: 10 bases; J trimming: 2 bases; junction bases outside the gene matches: 16. This CDR3 has 16 amino acids. Germline V gene data show CDR1 as LNHDA and CDR2 as SQIVND (reference sequence). The data were produced by immunoSEQ multiplex PCR, yet TCRdb's version contains in-frame clones alone and is incomplete. The sample contains roughly 120,000 clones, about nine tenths of which appear only once. The sequenced sample was peripheral blood. This clonotype was obtained from a human donor with active COVID-19. The donor label of this sample is uncertain. The V call is TRBV19, the J call TRBJ2-7, with TRBD1 matching over 8 bases. The DNA of the CDR3 is TGTGCCACTAAGGACAGGGCTCGATCGGCCCCCTACGAGCAGTACTTC. Encoded protein: CATKDRARSAPYEQYF.